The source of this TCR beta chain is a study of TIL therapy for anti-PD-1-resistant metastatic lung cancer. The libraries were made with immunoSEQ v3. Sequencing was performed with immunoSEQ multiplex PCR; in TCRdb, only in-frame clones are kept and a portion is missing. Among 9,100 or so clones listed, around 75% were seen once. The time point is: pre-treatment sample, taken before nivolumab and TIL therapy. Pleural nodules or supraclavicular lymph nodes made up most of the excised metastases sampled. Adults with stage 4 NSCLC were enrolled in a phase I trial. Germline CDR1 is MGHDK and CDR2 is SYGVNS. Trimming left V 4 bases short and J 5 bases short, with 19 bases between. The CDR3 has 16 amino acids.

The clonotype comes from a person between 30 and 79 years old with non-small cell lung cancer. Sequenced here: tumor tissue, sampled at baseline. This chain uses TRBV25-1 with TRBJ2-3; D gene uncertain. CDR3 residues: CASSGTDQLPRDTQYF. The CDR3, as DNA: TGTGCCAGCAGTGGGACGGACCAGCTGCCGAGAGATACGCAGTATTTT.